The 20 T cell receptor beta chains given below trace back to one sample, sequenced in a study of tumor-infiltrating lymphocytes in primary liver carcinoma (dated by TCRdb to between 2016 and 2019). The data were produced on an Illumina HiSeq 2500. Using a constant-region primer and ProtoScript II reverse transcriptase, TCRbeta-specific cDNA was reverse-transcribed from 450 to 650 ng total RNA. The TCRbeta libraries were prepared through three rounds of nested multiplex PCR following a slightly modified ARM-PCR procedure. Each of the first two PCR rounds ran for approximately 9 cycles using multiplex TRBV1-TRBV30 forward primers together with a Cbeta reverse primer. The raw public reads went through TCRdb reprocessing: fastp at Q25, MiXCR clone calling, in-frame beta chains kept. All rows with the same CDR3 protein become a single entry with the most common DNA and genes. Across this sample there are a few hundred thousand distinct CDR3 sequences, with around three fifths seen only once. The ten largest clonotypes hold about a sixth of the sample.

TRIzol reagent was used to extract blood RNA from unsorted whole blood, while the DNeasy Blood & Tissue kit provided the germline DNA. Sequencing input: peripheral blood. The receptors stem from a woman aged 25 to 39 with primary liver carcinoma and hepatitis B virus infection.

Regarding this clonotype: At one of its ends the junction is not consistent with the germline gene, which may arise from a read error. The rearrangement joins TRBV23-1 to TRBJ1-1; D gene uncertain. Being an ORF, TRBV23-1 has a function that is uncertain. CDR3 length equals 13 residues. The CDR3 nucleotides read TGCACCAGCAGTCGGGCCTTGAACACTGAAGCTTTCTTT. Translated: CTSSRALNTEAFF.

Remarks on this clonotype: Since a much larger clone is just one base distant, this may be a read error. The chain combines TRBV29-1 with TRBJ2-2, with D possibly TRBD2 on 6 matching bases. The length of the CDR3 is 13 residues. Germline assignment: CDR1 SQVTM and CDR2 ANQGSEA. The CDR3 region has the DNA TGCAGCGCGCGGGACCTTAACACCGGGGTGCTGTTTTTT. Protein product: CSARDLNTGVLFF.

This clonotype was detected only a few times. The rearrangement links TRBV6-1 to TRBJ2-5; tentative D call: TRBD1 (7 bases). CDR1 MNHNS and CDR2 SASEGT come from the germline V gene. CDR3 size: 18 residues. V was shortened by 5 bases and J by 2 bases, with 24 bases between the two germline ends. CDR3 in amino acids: CASSTIQGGGGGQETQYF. CDR3 bases: TGTGCCAGCAGTACAATTCAGGGGGGCGGAGGGGGGCAAGAGACCCAGTACTTC.

Concerning this clonotype itself: Compared with germline, one end of the junction differs, possibly owing to a read error. The chain employs TRBV11-1 and TRBJ2-7; TRBD2 matches at 7 bases. Germline assignment: CDR1 SGHAT and CDR2 FQDESV (reference sequence). The CDR3 has 14 amino acids. CDR3 sequence: CVSSLSGNRGEHYF. The CDR3 coding sequence is TGTGTCAGCAGCTTAAGCGGGAACCGAGGCGAGCACTACTTC.

This chain links TRBV6-6 with TRBJ1-1; no firm D call. V gave up 0 bases and J gave up 4 bases, with 12 bases separating them. From germline, CDR1 is MNHNY and CDR2 SVGAGI (reference sequence). CDR3 length: 15 amino acids. In DNA, the CDR3 is TGTGCCAGCAGTTACTCGCTTCTCGGCAGCACTGAAGCTTTCTTT. It specifies CASSYSLLGSTEAFF.

This clonotype was found a few times. The chain carries TRBV4-1 and TRBJ2-3, with D hard to call. CDR1 and CDR2 (germline): MGHRA, YSYEKL. V lost 4 bases, J lost 0 bases, and 17 bases lay in between. CDR3 length: 17 amino acids. This CDR3 is CASSLRPTGGSTDTQYF. As DNA, the CDR3 is TGCGCCAGCAGCCTACGCCCAACCGGTGGGAGCACAGATACGCAGTATTTT.

As concerns this clonotype: The junction departs from the called germline gene at one end, perhaps through a read error. This chain links TRBV11-2 with TRBJ2-1; perhaps TRBD2 as D (6 bases). The CDR3 consists of 15 residues. CDR1 is SGHAT, CDR2 FQNNGV, per germline. The CDR3 here is CASSMEGASRHEQFF. CDR3 in DNA: TGTGCAAGCAGCATGGAGGGCGCCTCGCGCCATGAGCAGTTCTTC.

This clonotype was seen just once. A read error may produce the germline difference seen at one junction end. The genes are TRBV6-6 and TRBJ1-2; TRBD1 might be the D (5 bases). From germline, CDR1 is MNHNY and CDR2 SVGAGI (reference sequence). The CDR3 extends over 13 amino acids. CDR3 DNA sequence: TGTTCCAGCAGTCAACAGGCTGGGTATGGCTATACCTTC. It codes for CSSSQQAGYGYTF.

Worth noting for this clonotype: This may come from a read error, since a much larger clone is one base off. The gene calls are TRBV5-6 and TRBJ1-2; D gene uncertain. The length of the CDR3 is 14 residues. Per the germline V gene, CDR1 is SGHDT and CDR2 is YYEEEE. CDR3 nucleotide sequence: TGTACCAGCAGCTTGGAAGGATTTCGGTATGGCTACACCTTC. This codes for CTSSLEGFRYGYTF.

This clonotype was picked up a small number of times. V gene TRBV7-9 combines with J gene TRBJ1-1; 7 positions match TRBD1. Germline V gene sequence: CDR1 SEHNR, CDR2 FQNEAQ (reference sequence). The CDR3 loop spans 11 amino acids. The ends lost 7 bases at V and 8 bases at J; junction bases unmatched: 4. In DNA, the CDR3 is TGTGCCAGCAACAGGGGCACCGAAGCTTTCTTT. This codes for CASNRGTEAFF.

This chain connects TRBV6-6 to TRBJ2-7; maybe TRBD2 (5 bases). CDR3 length: 14 residues. Germline V lookup: CDR1 MNHNY, CDR2 SVGAGI (reference sequence). Between the trimmed V and J ends, which lost 2 bases and 5 bases, there was a span of 13 bases. In DNA, the CDR3 is TGTGCCAGCAGTTACGGTCTAGCCTTTGACGAGCAGTACTTC. Residues: CASSYGLAFDEQYF.

With respect to this clonotype: One junction end does not reproduce the germline sequence, and a read error may be involved. This chain uses TRBV6-5 with TRBJ1-2, with TRBD1 matching over 7 bases. This CDR3 is 14 amino acids long. Germline values: CDR1 MNHEY, CDR2 SVGAGI. The CDR3 DNA reads TGTGCCAGCAGGGCCGGGACAGCGATCTATTGCTACACCTTC. This sequence encodes CASRAGTAIYCYTF.

With respect to this clonotype: A junction end diverges from the germline sequence, so it may reflect a read error. The gene calls are TRBV4-1 and TRBJ2-7; 11 nucleotides match TRBD2. CDR1 and CDR2 from the germline V gene are MGHRA and YSYEKL. The CDR3 consists of 15 residues. The CDR3 coding sequence is TGCACCAGCAGCCGAGGGACTAGCGGATCCTACGAGCAGTACTTC. Its translation is CTSSRGTSGSYEQYF.

In its sample, this clonotype was seen once. This clone may be a read error of a much larger clone one base away. The chain joins TRBV6-5 to TRBJ2-1, with TRBD2 matching 7 bases. In germline, CDR1 is MNHEY, CDR2 SVGAGI. CDR3 length: 16 residues. V lost 4 bases and J lost 8; bases outside the gene matches: 14. The CDR3 is CASSSLGGLVSDEQFF. CDR3 DNA sequence: TGTGCCAGCAGTTCCTTGGGAGGGTTGGTCAGTGATGAGCAGTTCTTC.

This clonotype occurred many times. The gene calls are TRBV29-1 and TRBJ2-1, with TRBD2 as a possible D gene (6 bases). The CDR3 consists of 14 residues. The germline gives CDR1 SQVTM, CDR2 ANQGSEA. The V end was cut by 3 bases, the J end by 7 bases, with 16 bases between. The CDR3 DNA sequence: TGCAGCGTTGATCGGCGGGAAGGCAGAAATGAGCAGTTCTTC. Protein sequence: CSVDRREGRNEQFF.

About this clonotype itself: Mismatch with germline at one junction end may stem from a read error. This chain uses TRBV6-6 with TRBJ2-3, with a tentative D call TRBD1 (6 bases). This CDR3 has 14 amino acids. CDR1 MNHNY and CDR2 SVGAGI come from the germline V gene (reference sequence). As DNA, the CDR3 is TGTGCCAGCAGCTCTATACTAGGGGGAGATACGCAGTGTTTT. It encodes CASSSILGGDTQCF.

To note about this clonotype: Germline and junction disagree at one end, which may indicate a read error. The J gene is TRBJ2-1, the V gene TRBV11-2; 9 bases agree with TRBD2. This CDR3 contains 16 residues. Germline CDR1 SGHAT, CDR2 FQNNGV. This CDR3 reads CTSSSFGREGFNEQFF. The CDR3 DNA sequence: TGTACCAGCAGCTCATTCGGGCGGGAGGGCTTCAATGAGCAGTTCTTC.

As to this clonotype: A much larger clone lies one base from this, so it may be a read error. The gene calls are TRBV6-1 and TRBJ2-2, with D uncertain. The V gene's germline CDR1 is MNHNS and CDR2 SASEGT. This CDR3 has 11 amino acids. CDR3 nucleotide sequence: TGTGTCAGCAGTGTCCCCGGGGAGCTGTTTTTT. The encoded protein is CVSSVPGELFF.

In regard to this clonotype: A junction boundary mismatches the germline segment, possibly from a read error. V and J are TRBV5-6 and TRBJ2-2; D tentatively fits TRBD1 or TRBD2 (5 bases each). The CDR3 loop spans 15 amino acids. CDR1 and CDR2 from the germline V gene are SGHDT and YYEEEE. CDR3 protein: CASTPGPADTGELLF. As DNA, the CDR3 is TGTGCCAGCACCCCGGGTCCGGCGGACACCGGGGAGCTGTTATTT.

V and J are TRBV19 and TRBJ1-1, with D uncertain. The CDR3 covers 14 residues. Deletions cut 5 bases from V and 1 base from J, with 11 bases between. Germline CDR1 LNHDA, CDR2 SQIVND (reference sequence). CDR3 amino acids: CASSPTVPNTEAFF. The CDR3 DNA sequence: TGTGCCAGTAGTCCAACAGTGCCGAACACTGAAGCTTTCTTT.